Listed here are 29 T cell receptor beta chains from one sample, sequenced in a study of T cell responses to AZD1222 COVID-19 vaccine. This table comes from immunoSEQ multiplex PCR, and its TCRdb copy is limited to in-frame clones, with some not included. The data show some 74,000 clones, with nearly 90% seen just once and 1% to 1.5% held by the top ten. Specimen: peripheral blood, collected 28 days after the second AZD1222 dose. The receptors were gathered from an adult who received the AZD1222 COVID-19 vaccine.

This chain connects TRBV24-1 to TRBJ2-3; D is perhaps TRBD2 (5 bases). Trimming left V 5 bases short and J 2 bases short, with 7 bases between. The length of the CDR3 is 13 residues. Germline assignment: CDR1 KGHDR and CDR2 SFDVKD. CDR3 bases: TGTGCCACCAGTGCGACTAACACAGATACGCAGTATTTT. It specifies CATSATNTDTQYF.

The chain links TRBV5-1 to TRBJ2-1; D remains unclear. The CDR3 runs 14 residues. Germline lookup yields CDR1 SGHRS and CDR2 YFSETQ. V lost 1 base to trimming and J lost 8 bases, with 13 bases between them. In nucleotides, the CDR3 is TGCGCCAGCAGCTTGCCCGACCAAAGCCATGAGCAGTTCTTC. Its protein product is CASSLPDQSHEQFF.

The chain employs TRBV18 and TRBJ1-6; D is unclear. V was clipped by 3 bases and J by 5 bases, with 11 bases between them. The CDR3 runs to 15 residues. Germline CDR1 is KGHSH and CDR2 is LQKENI. The CDR3 spells CASSPGRLNNSPLHF. The CDR3 DNA follows: TGTGCCAGCTCACCGGGGAGACTTAATAATTCACCCCTCCACTTT. The full variable domain, rest sourced from reference TRBV18 and TRBJ1-6, is NAGVMQNPRHLVRRRGQEARLRCSPMKGHSHVYWYRQLPEEGLKFMVYLQKENIIDESGMPKERFSAEFPKEGPSILRIQQVVRGDSAAYFCASSPGRLNNSPLHFGNGTRLTVT.

The CDR3 loop reads CASRSGAVGYGYTF. CDR3 nucleotide sequence: TGTGCCAGCAGATCAGGCGCCGTCGGCTATGGCTACACCTTC. This rearrangement joins TRBV25-1 to TRBJ1-2; no clear D gene. This CDR3 spans 14 amino acids. The germline CDR1 and CDR2 sequences are MGHDK and SYGVNS. V dropped 6 bases and J dropped 4 bases, with 15 bases sitting between them.

The V and J genes are TRBV19 and TRBJ2-2; a possible D gene is TRBD1 (5 bases). This CDR3 comprises 15 residues. The germline V and J ends were trimmed by 8 bases and 0 bases, with 13 bases remaining between them. From germline, CDR1 is LNHDA and CDR2 SQIVND (reference sequence). DNA for the CDR3: TGTGCCAGTCGACCCGACAGCACGAACACCGGGGAGCTGTTTTTT. It codes for CASRPDSTNTGELFF.

The rearrangement uses TRBV16 and TRBJ2-7; D tentatively reads TRBD1 or TRBD2 (6 bases each). This CDR3 is built from 16 residues. The germline V and J ends were trimmed by 4 bases and 2 bases, with 18 bases remaining between them. CDR1 is KGHSY and CDR2 is FQNENV in the germline V gene. In DNA form, the CDR3 reads TGTGCCAGCAGCCCGCGGGACACCTTTGGAGCCTACGAGCAGTACTTC. It yields the protein CASSPRDTFGAYEQYF.

The chain has TRBV18 and TRBJ2-1; 9 nucleotides line up with TRBD2. The length of the CDR3 is 16 residues. Germline lookup yields CDR1 KGHSH and CDR2 LQKENI. Trimming at V came to 3 bases and at J to 1 base, leaving 4 bases not matched to a gene. Written as DNA, the CDR3 is TGTGCCAGCTCACCCCGACTAGCGGATTCCTACAATGAGCAGTTCTTC. Protein: CASSPRLADSYNEQFF.

This clone was seen a handful of times. The rearrangement links TRBV18 to TRBJ2-1; 8 bases fit TRBD2. The germline gives CDR1 KGHSH, CDR2 LQKENI. V lost 2 bases to trimming and J lost 7 bases; unmatched junction nucleotides: 7. The CDR3 is made up of 15 amino acids. The CDR3 protein is CASSPGSGRDNEQFF. The CDR3 DNA reads TGTGCCAGCTCACCAGGGAGCGGGAGAGATAATGAGCAGTTCTTC.

This chain uses TRBV6-5 with TRBJ2-7; D call uncertain. CDR1 is MNHEY, CDR2 SVGAGI, per germline. Trimming left V 0 bases short and J 3 bases short, with 6 bases between. The CDR3 is 13 amino acids. The DNA of the CDR3 is TGTGCCAGCAGTTACTCTGCAAACTACGAGCAGTACTTC. Translating gives CASSYSANYEQYF.

This clone occurred a few times. The rearrangement uses TRBV5-1 and TRBJ2-1; 9 bases are shared with TRBD2. CDR1 is SGHRS, CDR2 YFSETQ, per germline. This CDR3 region has 16 residues. The ends lost 5 bases at V and 5 bases at J; junction bases unmatched: 11. DNA for the CDR3: TGCGCCAGCAGTTTCGGCGGGACTAGCAGAGACAATGAGCAGTTCTTC. Translation gives CASSFGGTSRDNEQFF.

The chain uses TRBV7-9 and TRBJ2-7; TRBD2 matches 11 bases. Per germline, CDR1 SEHNR and CDR2 FQNEAQ (reference sequence). V was clipped by 4 bases and J by 2 bases; unmatched bases: 4. This CDR3 has 15 residues. The CDR3 DNA sequence: TGTGCCAGCAGCTCAAGACTAGCGGGGACCTACGAGCAGTACTTC. This encodes CASSSRLAGTYEQYF.

V is TRBV6-5 and J is TRBJ1-1; no reliable D call. V lost 8 bases and J lost 0, with 13 bases in between. The CDR3 has 14 residues. Germline V gene lookup returns CDR1 MNHEY and CDR2 SVGAGI. CDR3 residues: CASALLFMNTEAFF. The CDR3 nucleotides read TGTGCCAGCGCCTTACTGTTTATGAACACTGAAGCTTTCTTT.

In its sample, this clone was seen a few times. The gene calls are TRBV19 and TRBJ1-1; 7 bases map to TRBD1. This CDR3 has 14 amino acids. Germline V lookup: CDR1 LNHDA, CDR2 SQIVND (reference sequence). Trimming removed 6 bases from V and 4 bases from J; junction bases left unmatched: 8. CDR3 DNA sequence: TGTGCCAGTAGGAACGATCAGGGGGGCACTGAAGCTTTCTTT. This gives the protein CASRNDQGGTEAFF.

This rearrangement joins TRBV5-1 to TRBJ1-2; D not resolved. The V end was cut by 0 bases, the J end by 4 bases, with 7 bases between. Germline V gene data show CDR1 as SGHRS and CDR2 as YFSETQ. The CDR3 sequence is 13 residues long. The CDR3 is CASSLGSSYGYTF. The CDR3 nucleotides read TGCGCCAGCAGCTTGGGGTCCAGCTATGGCTACACCTTC. The variable domain in full, with the rest retrieved from reference TRBV5-1 and TRBJ1-2, is KAGVTQTPRYLIKTRGQQVTLSCSPISGHRSVSWYQQTPGQGLQFLFEYFSETQRNKGNFPGRFSGRQFSNSRSEMNVSTLELGDSALYLCASSLGSSYGYTFGSGTRLTVV.

The chain uses TRBV19 and TRBJ2-5; D perhaps matches TRBD2 (6 bases). Trimming shortened V by 5 bases and J by 4 bases, and 23 bases separated the two germline ends. Germline V gene sequence: CDR1 LNHDA, CDR2 SQIVND (reference sequence). This CDR3 is 17 amino acids long. The DNA for the CDR3 is TGTGCCAGTAGTCCCCGCGGAGGGCCGCTTGGGGCAGAGACCCAGTACTTC. This gives the protein CASSPRGGPLGAETQYF.

This chain links TRBV20-1 with TRBJ2-1; D is unclear. V dropped 6 bases and J dropped 8 bases, with 11 bases sitting between them. Looked up from germline, CDR1 is DFQATT and CDR2 is SNEGSKA (reference sequence). This CDR3 has 11 residues. CDR3 amino acids: CSAKTLDEQFF. The CDR3, as DNA: TGCAGTGCCAAGACATTGGATGAGCAGTTCTTC.

This clone was seen a single time. This chain links TRBV2 with TRBJ1-4; possibly TRBD1 for D (5 bases). With 7 bases removed from V and 1 base from J, the gap between germline ends came to 16 bases. CDR3 length: 16 residues. CDR1 SNHLY and CDR2 FYNNEI come from the germline V gene. The CDR3 is CASKRQGKGTNEKLFF. CDR3 DNA: TGTGCCAGCAAGCGGCAGGGCAAAGGAACTAATGAAAAACTGTTTTTT.

The rearrangement uses TRBV9 and TRBJ2-1, with D possibly TRBD2 on 6 matching bases. Trimming stripped 6 bases from V and 11 bases from J, with 21 bases between. The length of the CDR3 is 14 residues. Germline CDR1 SGDLS, CDR2 YYNGEE. The CDR3 loop is CASTAIGRDSQQFF. In nucleotides, the CDR3 is TGTGCCAGCACGGCAATCGGACGGGACTCACAGCAGTTCTTC.

This clone has only a few counts. The chain carries TRBV7-9 and TRBJ1-6; D perhaps matches TRBD1 (6 bases). The CDR3 totals 16 residues. V gave up 5 bases and J gave up 3 bases, with 14 bases separating them. The V gene's germline CDR1 is SEHNR and CDR2 FQNEAQ (reference sequence). The CDR3 region has the DNA TGTGCCAGCAGCAAGACAGGACCCGACTATAATTCACCCCTCCACTTT. It specifies CASSKTGPDYNSPLHF.

The V call is TRBV7-9, the J call TRBJ1-2; 7 bases are shared with TRBD1. The length of the CDR3 is 14 residues. Trimming cost V 2 bases and J 4 bases; bases outside gene matches: 4. Germline V gene data show CDR1 as SEHNR and CDR2 as FQNEAQ (reference sequence). In nucleotides, the CDR3 is TGTGCCAGCAGCTTAATGGCAGGGGGCTATGGCTACACCTTC. Protein sequence: CASSLMAGGYGYTF.

V is TRBV2 and J is TRBJ2-3, with 9 nucleotides matching TRBD1. Trimming took 1 base from V and 0 from J; bases not matched to a gene: 2. CDR1 is SNHLY, CDR2 FYNNEI, per germline. This CDR3 has 16 amino acids. For the CDR3, the DNA is TGTGCCAGCAGTGAAGGGACAGGGGTTAGCACAGATACGCAGTATTTT. Its translation: CASSEGTGVSTDTQYF.

The rearrangement joins TRBV9 to TRBJ2-6; TRBD1 aligns across 9 bases. The germline V gene encodes CDR1 SGDLS and CDR2 YYNGEE. V dropped 3 bases and J dropped 0; count of bases not matched to a gene: 13. This CDR3 is 20 amino acids long. The CDR3, as DNA: TGTGCCAGCAGCGGGGAGGGCGACAGGGGGTTCCCCTCTGGGGCCAACGTCCTGACTTTC. Translated: CASSGEGDRGFPSGANVLTF.

The V gene is TRBV6-2 or TRBV6-3, the J gene TRBJ2-7; 14 bases match TRBD2. In germline, CDR1 is MNHEY, CDR2 SVGEGT. V lost 2 bases, J lost 5 bases, and 8 bases stayed unmatched. The CDR3 runs 17 residues. DNA for the CDR3: TGTGCCAGCAGTTACGGGACTAGCGGGAGTTATTCCGACGAGCAGTACTTC. Amino acid sequence: CASSYGTSGSYSDEQYF.

On this clone: This same CDR3 is encoded by further DNA sequences in the sample. The chain carries TRBV19 and TRBJ2-5, with 8 bases fitting TRBD2. V dropped 5 bases and J dropped 5; count of bases not matched to a gene: 1. The germline V gene encodes CDR1 LNHDA and CDR2 SQIVND (reference sequence). The length of the CDR3 is 12 residues. CDR3 sequence (DNA): TGTGCCAGTAGTCCGGGGGGGGAGACCCAGTACTTC. It translates to CASSPGGETQYF.

The V and J genes are TRBV9 and TRBJ1-4, with D possibly matching TRBD1 (5 bases). This CDR3 comprises 17 residues. Germline assignment: CDR1 SGDLS and CDR2 YYNGEE. V lost 1 base, J lost 0 bases, and 13 bases lay in between. CDR3 sequence reads: CASSVLGADATNEKLFF. For the CDR3, the DNA is TGTGCCAGCAGCGTATTAGGGGCCGACGCAACTAATGAAAAACTGTTTTTT.

The V call is TRBV2, the J call TRBJ1-1, with 7 nucleotides matching TRBD1. Trimming took 4 bases from V and 0 from J; bases not matched to a gene: 2. Germline loops: CDR1 SNHLY, CDR2 FYNNEI. This CDR3 region has 14 residues. CDR3 residues: CASSGGQLNTEAFF. CDR3 coding DNA: TGTGCCAGCAGTGGGGGACAGCTGAACACTGAAGCTTTCTTT.

The CDR3 reads CASSEQGGRGQPQHF. The DNA of the CDR3 is TGTGCCAGCAGTGAACAGGGGGGGAGGGGTCAGCCCCAGCATTTT. The chain links TRBV6-1 to TRBJ1-5; TRBD1 matches 7 bases. After removal of 2 bases from V and 6 bases from J, the junction contained 7 bases not matched to a gene. The CDR3 totals 15 residues. CDR1 is MNHNS and CDR2 is SASEGT in the germline V gene.

V usage is TRBV19 and J usage is TRBJ2-4; D is perhaps TRBD1 (6 bases). V was trimmed by 5 bases and J by 13 bases, leaving 18 bases between them. Germline assignment: CDR1 LNHDA and CDR2 SQIVND (reference sequence). This CDR3 contains 13 residues. The chain's CDR3 is CASSPTFHREQYF. The DNA for the CDR3 is TGTGCCAGTAGTCCCACCTTCCACAGGGAGCAGTACTTC.

A word on this clone: A junction end diverges from the germline sequence, so it may reflect a read error. Other DNA variants within this sample encode the same CDR3. The genes are TRBV4-2 and TRBJ2-7, with a weak D call TRBD2 (7 bases). The germline CDR1 and CDR2 sequences are LGHNA and YNFKEQ. This CDR3 has 15 amino acids. CDR3 in amino acids: CASSQEGAGAYEQYF. The CDR3 nucleotides are TGTGCCAGCAGTCAAGAAGGCGCGGGGGCTTACGAGCAGTACTTC.